In this sample, the clone carrying this TCR beta chain turned up once. This sample is drawn from a study of CD8 T cells in Susac syndrome. Random hexamers were used to reverse transcribe an amount of roughly 0.45 to 1 ug RNA. Amplification of TCR beta CDR3 across 54 Vbeta and 13 Jbeta was performed with immunoSEQ multiplex PCR. One entry per CDR3 protein results from TCRdb running MiXCR on the immunoSEQ multiplex PCR reads. Of about 140,000 distinct CDR3 sequences in the sample, approximately 93% are singletons; the top ten hold approximately 0.3%. Germline lookup yields CDR1 DFQATT and CDR2 SNEGSKA (reference sequence). Trimming removed 1 base from V and 1 base from J, with 4 bases in between. The CDR3 sequence is 12 residues long. Isolation of CD8+ and CD4+ T cells was performed negatively, whereas enrichment of TEMRA cells was done by FACS.

Sequencing used CD8+ T cells from PBMCs. The sequence was obtained from a human donor in good health. V is TRBV20-1 and J is TRBJ1-2; no firm D call. CDR3 residues: CSARGVNYGYTF. DNA of the CDR3: TGCAGTGCTAGAGGGGTTAACTATGGCTACACCTTC.